Listed here are 26 T cell receptor beta chains from one sample, sequenced in a study of T cell clonotyping in hematopoietic cell transplantation. Assay used: immunoSEQ multiplex PCR; TCRdb lists only in-frame clones, some missing. The sample yields over 15,000 clones, 70% to 90% seen once. Sample: peripheral blood mononuclear cells. All receptors come from a woman aged 40 to 49 in good health. Some clones in this sample may be carry-over from other donors' samples.

Comment on this clone: One junction end disagrees with the germline gene, perhaps due to a read error. CDR3 coding DNA: TGTGCTAGCAGCTCCGGGACGGGCTCCTACGAGCAGTACTTC. Translation: CASSSGTGSYEQYF. V is TRBV7-7 and J is TRBJ2-7, with D perhaps being TRBD1 or TRBD2 (5 bases each). This CDR3 spans 14 amino acids. Germline V CDR1 and CDR2: SSHAT, FNYEAQ (reference sequence).

The chain links TRBV5-1 to TRBJ2-1, with D hard to call. Germline CDR1 and CDR2: SGHRS and YFSETQ. This CDR3 spans 14 amino acids. Trimming took 0 bases from V and 0 from J, leaving 4 bases between them. CDR3 nucleotides: TGCGCCAGCAGCTTGGGTTCCTCCTACAATGAGCAGTTCTTC. Translation: CASSLGSSYNEQFF.

The V call is TRBV5-6, the J call TRBJ2-2; TRBD1 or TRBD2 may be the D gene (5 bases each). The CDR3 spans 18 residues. Germline loops: CDR1 SGHDT, CDR2 YYEEEE. The ends were cut back, 0 bases at V and 7 bases at J, with 22 bases in the middle. The CDR3 coding sequence is TGTGCCAGCAGCTTGGTGGGGGAGCTGGCCACCCCGCGCGGGGAGCTGTTTTTT. Its translation: CASSLVGELATPRGELFF.

The chain is built from TRBV11-1 and TRBJ2-5; 8 nucleotides line up with TRBD2. This CDR3 has 13 amino acids. V was pared by 3 bases and J by 5 bases, with 2 bases of the junction left unmatched. Germline values: CDR1 SGHAT, CDR2 FQDESV (reference sequence). CDR3 protein: CASSFPGGETQYF. CDR3 coding DNA: TGTGCCAGCAGCTTCCCGGGGGGGGAGACCCAGTACTTC. The full variable domain, with the rest looked up from reference TRBV11-1 and TRBJ2-5, is EAEVAQSPRYKITEKSQAVAFWCDPISGHATLYWYRQILGQGPELLVQFQDESVVDDSQLPKDRFSAERLKGVDSTLKIQPAELGDSAMYLCASSFPGGETQYFGPGTRLLVL.

V and J are TRBV28 and TRBJ2-2, with TRBD2 identical over 8 bases. The CDR3 length is 15 residues. Germline values: CDR1 MDHEN, CDR2 SYDVKM. The junction had 5 bases not matched to a gene; V was cut back by 6 bases and J by 2 bases. CDR3 protein: CASRPGLANTGELFF. CDR3 nucleotide sequence: TGTGCCAGCAGACCCGGACTAGCAAACACCGGGGAGCTGTTTTTT.

This chain connects TRBV7-9 to TRBJ1-1; the D is unclear. The V end lost 5 bases, the J end lost 5 bases, and 12 bases lay between the germline ends. The CDR3 contains 13 residues. Germline CDR1 and CDR2: SEHNR and FQNEAQ (reference sequence). The CDR3 here is CASSPSRETEAFF. The CDR3 DNA is TGTGCCAGCAGCCCTAGTAGAGAAACTGAAGCTTTCTTT.

The chain joins TRBV6-4 to TRBJ2-7; TRBD2 is a possible D gene (6 bases). This CDR3 comprises 13 residues. From germline, CDR1 is MRHNA and CDR2 SNTAGT. With 6 bases removed from V and 2 bases from J, the gap between germline ends came to 11 bases. The CDR3 DNA sequence: TGTGCCAGCAGGTCTAGCGCTCCCTACGAGCAGTACTTC. Translated, it gives CASRSSAPYEQYF.

V is TRBV4-3 and J is TRBJ1-2; 9 bases are shared with TRBD1. From germline, CDR1 is LGHNA and CDR2 YSLEER. Germline trimming cut 0 bases from V and 4 bases from J; bases unmatched to any gene: 12. The CDR3 extends over 18 amino acids. The chain's CDR3 is CASSQDHSGQGRGYGYTF. CDR3 DNA: TGCGCCAGCAGCCAAGATCATTCGGGACAGGGACGTGGCTATGGCTACACCTTC.

J is TRBJ2-7 and V is TRBV9; D is undetermined. CDR1 and CDR2 (germline): SGDLS, YYNGEE. Trimming took 8 bases from V and 7 from J, leaving 28 bases between them. The CDR3 extends over 16 amino acids. The CDR3 DNA is TGTGCCAGTGGCGAGGATCCAAAACCTTACCTTAAGGAGCAGTACTTC. Protein: CASGEDPKPYLKEQYF. Filled out from reference TRBV9 and TRBJ2-7, the complete variable domain reads DSGVTQTPKHLITATGQRVTLRCSPRSGDLSVYWYQQSLDQGLQFLIQYYNGEERAKGNILERFSAQQFPDLHSELNLSSLELGDSALYFCASGEDPKPYLKEQYFGPGTRLTVT.

V is TRBV5-4 and J is TRBJ2-5, with D tentatively TRBD1 (5 bases). Germline values: CDR1 SGHNT, CDR2 YYREEE (reference sequence). Trimming stripped 0 bases from V and 3 bases from J, with 12 bases between. The CDR3 sequence is 15 residues long. CDR3 nucleotides: TGTGCCAGCAGCTTGGACATCAGGGTGGAAGAGACCCAGTACTTC. Protein: CASSLDIRVEETQYF.

V is TRBV29-1 and J is TRBJ2-7, with D perhaps TRBD1 or TRBD2 (6 bases each). Germline CDR1 is SQVTM and CDR2 is ANQGSEA. Between the trimmed V and J ends, which lost 6 bases and 5 bases, there was a span of 11 bases. The CDR3 is made up of 11 amino acids. As DNA, the CDR3 is TGCAGCGTGGTGGGGGGCCACGAGCAGTACTTC. This sequence encodes CSVVGGHEQYF.

This clone occurred a few times. The chain couples TRBV30 to TRBJ2-7; a possible D gene is TRBD1 (5 bases). The germline CDR1 and CDR2 sequences are GTSNPN and SVGIG (reference sequence). The CDR3 consists of 12 residues. V was clipped by 4 bases and J by 7 bases, with 14 bases between them. CDR3 sequence (DNA): TGTGCCTGGACAGGGAACGACTGGGAGCAGTACTTC. Translating it yields CAWTGNDWEQYF.

The genes are TRBV30 and TRBJ1-1; D might be TRBD1 (6 bases). The V end lost 2 bases, the J end lost 3 bases, and 10 bases lay between the germline ends. This CDR3 has 13 residues. Germline loops: CDR1 GTSNPN, CDR2 SVGIG (reference sequence). In DNA, the CDR3 is TGTGCCTGGAGTACAGGGTCGGACACTGAAGCTTTCTTT. Protein product: CAWSTGSDTEAFF.

The chain joins TRBV7-8 to TRBJ1-5; possible D gene TRBD1, 5 bases. The germline V gene encodes CDR1 SGHVS and CDR2 FQNEAQ. Trimming left V 5 bases short and J 6 bases short, with 14 bases between. This CDR3 contains 14 residues. In DNA, the CDR3 is TGTGCCAGCAGCCCCATGGCGGGGACTCAGCCCCAGCATTTT. This codes for CASSPMAGTQPQHF.

The CDR3 here is CASSIHLPLGDTDTQYF. CDR3 DNA sequence: TGTGCCAGCTCAATCCACCTTCCGCTGGGGGACACAGATACGCAGTATTTT. The gene calls are TRBV5-8 and TRBJ2-3, with D tentatively TRBD1 or TRBD2 (5 bases each). This CDR3 region has 17 residues. Germline V gene data show CDR1 as SGHTS and CDR2 as YDEGEE. V was clipped by 7 bases and J by 2 bases, with 23 bases between them.

The J gene is TRBJ2-7, the V gene TRBV9; the D gene is possibly TRBD1 (6 bases). The length of the CDR3 is 16 residues. Trimming took off 4 bases at V and 2 bases at J, with 19 bases between the two ends. Germline loops: CDR1 SGDLS, CDR2 YYNGEE. CDR3 bases: TGTGCCAGCAGCTCTAGTAGGGCAGGGGTAACCTACGAGCAGTACTTC. It yields the protein CASSSSRAGVTYEQYF.

The CDR3 reads CASSLVAGGRETQYF. In DNA form, the CDR3 reads TGTGCCAGCAGCTTGGTAGCAGGGGGCAGGGAGACCCAGTACTTC. The chain uses TRBV5-6 and TRBJ2-5; 8 positions agree with TRBD1. The length of the CDR3 is 15 residues. V dropped 0 bases and J dropped 5; count of bases not matched to a gene: 6. Germline assignment: CDR1 SGHDT and CDR2 YYEEEE.

The chain links TRBV7-8 to TRBJ1-2; 7 bases are shared with TRBD1. CDR1 is SGHVS and CDR2 is FQNEAQ in the germline V gene. The CDR3 has 14 amino acids. Losses at the gene ends were 5 bases for V and 3 bases for J; bases not matched to a gene: 6. This CDR3 is CASSQSTGYYGYTF. The CDR3, as DNA: TGTGCCAGCAGCCAGTCGACAGGGTACTATGGCTACACCTTC.

The V gene is TRBV30, the J gene TRBJ2-3; D assignment may be TRBD1 or TRBD2 (5 bases each). The V gene's germline CDR1 is GTSNPN and CDR2 SVGIG (reference sequence). V was trimmed by 2 bases and J by 0 bases, leaving 15 bases between them. The CDR3 totals 16 residues. Here the CDR3 DNA reads TGTGCCTGGAGTTCCCCCCAGGGAGCTAGCACAGATACGCAGTATTTT. Protein product: CAWSSPQGASTDTQYF.

The rearrangement links TRBV5-6 to TRBJ2-7; D is possibly TRBD2 (5 bases). The CDR3 spans 16 residues. The ends were cut back, 2 bases at V and 4 bases at J, with 19 bases in the middle. CDR1 and CDR2 from the germline V gene are SGHDT and YYEEEE. The CDR3 loop reads CASSFASSTRRYEQYF. DNA for the CDR3: TGTGCCAGCAGCTTCGCTAGCAGCACGCGCCGATACGAGCAGTACTTC.

The chain combines TRBV5-1 with TRBJ2-2, with D possibly being TRBD1 (6 bases). Deletions cut 2 bases from V and 0 bases from J, with 14 bases between. Germline assignment: CDR1 SGHRS and CDR2 YFSETQ. The CDR3 contains 17 residues. CDR3 loop: CASSFHTQGTNTGELFF. For the CDR3, the DNA is TGCGCCAGCAGCTTTCACACTCAGGGGACGAACACCGGGGAGCTGTTTTTT.

This sequence joins TRBV19 and TRBJ1-5, with D possibly matching TRBD1 (6 bases). CDR3 length: 15 residues. Germline V CDR1 and CDR2: LNHDA, SQIVND (reference sequence). V lost 8 bases to trimming and J lost 2 bases, with 16 bases between them. CDR3 in amino acids: CASAPGPGGNQPQHF. The DNA for the CDR3 is TGTGCCAGTGCACCGGGTCCAGGGGGCAATCAGCCCCAGCATTTT.

In its sample, this clone was seen once. The rearrangement uses TRBV19 and TRBJ2-7; TRBD2 might be the D (5 bases). Germline V CDR1 and CDR2: LNHDA, SQIVND (reference sequence). This CDR3 contains 12 residues. V lost 6 bases, J lost 5 bases, and 11 bases lay in between. CDR3 bases: TGTGCCAGTAGACAAAAGGGAGACGAGCAGTACTTC. It encodes CASRQKGDEQYF.

The rearrangement joins TRBV25-1 to TRBJ2-7, with D possibly being TRBD2 (5 bases). The V gene lost 3 bases and the J gene lost 1 base, with 16 bases spanning the gap. The germline gives CDR1 MGHDK, CDR2 SYGVNS. There are 16 residues in the CDR3. The CDR3 region has the DNA TGTGCCAGCAGTGATCAGGCGGGTACAAGTTCCTACGAGCAGTACTTC. This translates into CASSDQAGTSSYEQYF.

The chain links TRBV19 to TRBJ1-2; a possible D gene is TRBD1 (5 bases). Deletions cut 0 bases from V and 8 bases from J, with 13 bases between. Germline assignment: CDR1 LNHDA and CDR2 SQIVND (reference sequence). This CDR3 spans 14 amino acids. CDR3 bases: TGTGCCAGTAGTATAGACCGGGACCAACGAGGCTACACCTTC. It specifies CASSIDRDQRGYTF.

The rearrangement joins TRBV7-9 to TRBJ1-3; D not resolved. CDR1 is SEHNR, CDR2 FQNEAQ, per germline (reference sequence). CDR3 size: 15 residues. Trimming took 4 bases from V and 4 from J, leaving 14 bases between them. The CDR3 region has the DNA TGTGCCAGCAGCTCCCCGACGGAAATGGGAAACACCATATATTTT. This encodes CASSSPTEMGNTIYF.